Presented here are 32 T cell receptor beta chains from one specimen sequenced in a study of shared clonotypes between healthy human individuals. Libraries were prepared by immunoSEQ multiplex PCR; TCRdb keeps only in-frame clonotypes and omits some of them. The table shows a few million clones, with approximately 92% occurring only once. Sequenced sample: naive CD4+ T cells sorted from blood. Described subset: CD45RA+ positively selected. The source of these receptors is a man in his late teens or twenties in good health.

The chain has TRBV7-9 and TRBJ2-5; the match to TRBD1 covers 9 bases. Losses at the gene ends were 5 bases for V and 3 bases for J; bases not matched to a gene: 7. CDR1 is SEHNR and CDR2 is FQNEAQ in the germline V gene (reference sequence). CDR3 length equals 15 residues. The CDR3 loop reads CASSTPGTGKETQYF. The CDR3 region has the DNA TGTGCCAGCAGCACCCCCGGGACAGGGAAAGAGACCCAGTACTTC.

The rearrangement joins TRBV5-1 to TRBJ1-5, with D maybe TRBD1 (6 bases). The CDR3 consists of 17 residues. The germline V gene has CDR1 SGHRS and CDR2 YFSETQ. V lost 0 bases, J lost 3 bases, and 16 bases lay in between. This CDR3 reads CASSLGPPGEFNQPQHF. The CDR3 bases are TGCGCCAGCAGCTTGGGACCTCCAGGGGAATTCAATCAGCCCCAGCATTTT. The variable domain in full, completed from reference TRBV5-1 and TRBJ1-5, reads KAGVTQTPRYLIKTRGQQVTLSCSPISGHRSVSWYQQTPGQGLQFLFEYFSETQRNKGNFPGRFSGRQFSNSRSEMNVSTLELGDSALYLCASSLGPPGEFNQPQHFGDGTRLSIL.

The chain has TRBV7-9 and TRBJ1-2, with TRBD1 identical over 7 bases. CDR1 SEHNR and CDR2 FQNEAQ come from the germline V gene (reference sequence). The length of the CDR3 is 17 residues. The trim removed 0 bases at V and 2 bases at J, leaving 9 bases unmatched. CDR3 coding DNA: TGTGCCAGCAGCTTAGCCGGGACAGTCACGTCGAACTATGGCTACACCTTC. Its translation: CASSLAGTVTSNYGYTF.

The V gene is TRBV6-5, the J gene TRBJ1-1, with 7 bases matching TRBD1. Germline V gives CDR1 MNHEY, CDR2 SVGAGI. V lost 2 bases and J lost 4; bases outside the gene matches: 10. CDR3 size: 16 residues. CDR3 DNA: TGTGCCAGCAGTTACCGCACGACAGGGATCGGCACTGAAGCTTTCTTT. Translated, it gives CASSYRTTGIGTEAFF.

CDR3 sequence reads: CASSSRDSRSYEQYF. For the CDR3, the DNA is TGTGCCAGCAGCTCCCGGGACAGTCGCTCCTACGAGCAGTACTTC. The chain recombines TRBV11-2 with TRBJ2-7, with 7 bases identical to TRBD1. CDR1 SGHAT and CDR2 FQNNGV come from the germline V gene. CDR3 length: 15 residues. With 4 bases clipped from V and 0 bases from J, the junction kept 6 bases outside the gene matches.

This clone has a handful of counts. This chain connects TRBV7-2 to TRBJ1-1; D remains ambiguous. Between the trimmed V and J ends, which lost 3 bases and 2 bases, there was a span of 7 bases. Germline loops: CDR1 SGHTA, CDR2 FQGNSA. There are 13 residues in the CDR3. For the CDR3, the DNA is TGTGCCAGCAGCTTCGTGTACAACACTGAAGCTTTCTTT. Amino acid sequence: CASSFVYNTEAFF.

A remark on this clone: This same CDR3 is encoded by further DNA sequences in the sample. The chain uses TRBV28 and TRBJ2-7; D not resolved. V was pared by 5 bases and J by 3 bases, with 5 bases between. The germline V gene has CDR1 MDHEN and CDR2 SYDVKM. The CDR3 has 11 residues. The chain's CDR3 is CASSGIYEQYF. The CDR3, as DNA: TGTGCCAGCAGTGGAATCTACGAGCAGTACTTC.

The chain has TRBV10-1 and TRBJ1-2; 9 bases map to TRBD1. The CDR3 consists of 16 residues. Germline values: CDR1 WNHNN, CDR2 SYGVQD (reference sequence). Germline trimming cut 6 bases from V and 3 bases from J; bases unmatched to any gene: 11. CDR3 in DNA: TGCGCCAGCAGCCCAGGAGAGGGACAGGGAGACTATGGCTACACCTTC. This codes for CASSPGEGQGDYGYTF.

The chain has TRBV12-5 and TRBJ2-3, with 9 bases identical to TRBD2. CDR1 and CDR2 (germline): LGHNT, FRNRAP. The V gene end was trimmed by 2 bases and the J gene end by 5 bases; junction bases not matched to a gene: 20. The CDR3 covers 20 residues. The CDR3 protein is CASGLNSLGGRAIGGDTQYF. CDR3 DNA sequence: TGTGCTAGTGGTTTGAACTCGTTGGGCGGGAGGGCCATCGGTGGAGATACGCAGTATTTT. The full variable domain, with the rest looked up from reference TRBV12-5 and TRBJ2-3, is DARVTQTPRHKVTEMGQEVTMRCQPILGHNTVFWYRQTMMQGLELLAYFRNRAPLDDSGMPKDRFSAEMPDATLATLKIQPSEPRDSAVYFCASGLNSLGGRAIGGDTQYFGPGTRLTVL.

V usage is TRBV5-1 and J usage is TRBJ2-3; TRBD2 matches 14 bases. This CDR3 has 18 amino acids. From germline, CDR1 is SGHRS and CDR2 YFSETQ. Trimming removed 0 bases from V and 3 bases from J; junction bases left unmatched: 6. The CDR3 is CASSLGTSGGSWTDTQYF. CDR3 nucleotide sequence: TGCGCCAGCAGCTTGGGGACTAGCGGGGGGAGTTGGACAGATACGCAGTATTTT.

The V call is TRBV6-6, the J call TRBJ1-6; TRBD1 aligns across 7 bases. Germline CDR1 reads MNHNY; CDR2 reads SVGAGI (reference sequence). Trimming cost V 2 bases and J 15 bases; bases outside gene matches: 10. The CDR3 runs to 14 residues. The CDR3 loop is CASSYPTGDKDLHF. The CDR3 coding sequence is TGTGCCAGCAGTTACCCTACAGGGGACAAGGACCTCCACTTT.

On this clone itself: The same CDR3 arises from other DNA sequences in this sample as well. The CDR3 reads CASRRAGGTDTQYF. DNA for the CDR3: TGTGCCAGCAGGAGAGCGGGAGGGACAGATACGCAGTATTTT. The chain uses TRBV2 and TRBJ2-3; 10 nucleotides line up with TRBD2. CDR1 and CDR2 (germline): SNHLY, FYNNEI. CDR3 size: 14 residues. With 6 bases clipped from V and 3 bases from J, the junction kept 3 bases outside the gene matches.

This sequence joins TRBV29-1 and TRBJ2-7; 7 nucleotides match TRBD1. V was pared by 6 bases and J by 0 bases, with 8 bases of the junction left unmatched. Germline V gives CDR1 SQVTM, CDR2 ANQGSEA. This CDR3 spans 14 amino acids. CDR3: CSVRTGTASYEQYF. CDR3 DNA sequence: TGCAGCGTACGAACCGGGACAGCCTCCTACGAGCAGTACTTC.

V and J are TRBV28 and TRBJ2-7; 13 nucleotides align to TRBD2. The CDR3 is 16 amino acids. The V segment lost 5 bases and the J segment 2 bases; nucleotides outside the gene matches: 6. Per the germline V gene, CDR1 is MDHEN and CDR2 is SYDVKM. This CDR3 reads CASSPPTSGRTYEQYF. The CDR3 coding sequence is TGTGCCAGCAGTCCGCCGACTAGCGGGAGGACCTACGAGCAGTACTTC. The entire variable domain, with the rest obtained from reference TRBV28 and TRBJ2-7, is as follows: DVKVTQSSRYLVKRTGEKVFLECVQDMDHENMFWYRQDPGLGLRLIYFSYDVKMKEKGDIPEGYSVSREKKERFSLILESASTNQTSMYLCASSPPTSGRTYEQYFGPGTRLTVT.

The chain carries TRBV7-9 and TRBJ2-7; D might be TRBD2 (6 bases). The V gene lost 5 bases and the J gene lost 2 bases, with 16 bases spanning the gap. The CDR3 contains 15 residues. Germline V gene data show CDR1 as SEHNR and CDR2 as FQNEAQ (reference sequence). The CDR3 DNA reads TGTGCCAGCAGCGTCGCCGGGACTGCGGCCTACGAGCAGTACTTC. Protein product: CASSVAGTAAYEQYF.

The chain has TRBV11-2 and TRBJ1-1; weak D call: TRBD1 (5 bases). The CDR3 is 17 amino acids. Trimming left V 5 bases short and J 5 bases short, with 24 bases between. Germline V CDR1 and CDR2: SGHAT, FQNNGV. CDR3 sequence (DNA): TGTGCCAGCAGCCCACAGGTCACCGGCTGGGGGAGGACTGAAGCTTTCTTT. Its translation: CASSPQVTGWGRTEAFF. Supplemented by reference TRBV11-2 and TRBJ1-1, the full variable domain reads EAGVAQSPRYKIIEKRQSVAFWCNPISGHATLYWYQQILGQGPKLLIQFQNNGVVDDSQLPKDRFSAERLKGVDSTLKIQPAKLEDSAVYLCASSPQVTGWGRTEAFFGQGTRLTVV.

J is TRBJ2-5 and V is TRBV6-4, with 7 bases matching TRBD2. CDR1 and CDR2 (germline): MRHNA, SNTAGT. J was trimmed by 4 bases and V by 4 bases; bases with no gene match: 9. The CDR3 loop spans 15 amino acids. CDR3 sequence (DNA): TGTGCCAGCAGTGTCACAGCGGGGAGGACAGAGACCCAGTACTTC. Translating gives CASSVTAGRTETQYF.

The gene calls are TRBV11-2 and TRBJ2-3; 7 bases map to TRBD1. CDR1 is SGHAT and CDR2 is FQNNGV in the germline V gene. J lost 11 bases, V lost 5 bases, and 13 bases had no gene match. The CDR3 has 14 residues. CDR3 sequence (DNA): TGTGCCAGCAGCCCCCAGACAGGGATGAAGGTGCAGTATTTT. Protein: CASSPQTGMKVQYF.

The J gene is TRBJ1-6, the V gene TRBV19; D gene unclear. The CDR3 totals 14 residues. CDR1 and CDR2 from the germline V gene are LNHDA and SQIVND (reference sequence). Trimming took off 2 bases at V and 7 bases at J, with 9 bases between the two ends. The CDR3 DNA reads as TGTGCCAGTAGTATACTAGGGAGCAATTCACCCCTCCACTTT. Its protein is CASSILGSNSPLHF.

The CDR3 protein is CASSQDYLAGPGSSYEQYF. The CDR3 DNA reads as TGCGCCAGCAGCCAAGATTACCTAGCGGGACCCGGGAGCTCCTACGAGCAGTACTTC. V and J are TRBV4-1 and TRBJ2-7, with 9 bases matching TRBD2. The CDR3 totals 19 residues. Losses at the gene ends were 0 bases for V and 0 bases for J; bases not matched to a gene: 12. In germline, CDR1 is MGHRA, CDR2 YSYEKL.

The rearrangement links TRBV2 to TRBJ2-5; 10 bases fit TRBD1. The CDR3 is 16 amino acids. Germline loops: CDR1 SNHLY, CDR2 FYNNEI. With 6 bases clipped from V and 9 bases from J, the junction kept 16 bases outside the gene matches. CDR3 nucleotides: TGTGCCAGCAGGACATTATCGGGACAGGGGACAGGGGCCCAGTACTTC. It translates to CASRTLSGQGTGAQYF.

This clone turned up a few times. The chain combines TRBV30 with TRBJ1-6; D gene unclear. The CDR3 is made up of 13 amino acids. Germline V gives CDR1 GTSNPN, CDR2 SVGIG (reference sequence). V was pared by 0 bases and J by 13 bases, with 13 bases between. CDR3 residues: CAWSVSDPNPLHF. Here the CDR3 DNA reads TGTGCCTGGAGTGTTTCGGACCCCAACCCCCTCCACTTT.

CDR3 region: CASLPLAGALGVYNEQFF. The DNA for the CDR3 is TGTGCCAGCCTCCCTCTAGCGGGGGCCCTAGGGGTCTACAATGAGCAGTTCTTC. The V gene is TRBV7-9, the J gene TRBJ2-1, with 10 bases fitting TRBD2. J gave up 3 bases and V 8 bases, and 16 bases lay outside the gene matches. Germline V gene data show CDR1 as SEHNR and CDR2 as FQNEAQ (reference sequence). The CDR3 loop spans 18 amino acids.

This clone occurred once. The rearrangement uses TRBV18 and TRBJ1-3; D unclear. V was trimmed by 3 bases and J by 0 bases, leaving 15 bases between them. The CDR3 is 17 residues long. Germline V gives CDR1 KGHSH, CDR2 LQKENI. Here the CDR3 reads CASSPREGPSSGNTIYF. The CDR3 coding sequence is TGTGCCAGCTCACCTAGAGAGGGCCCTAGCTCTGGAAACACCATATATTTT.

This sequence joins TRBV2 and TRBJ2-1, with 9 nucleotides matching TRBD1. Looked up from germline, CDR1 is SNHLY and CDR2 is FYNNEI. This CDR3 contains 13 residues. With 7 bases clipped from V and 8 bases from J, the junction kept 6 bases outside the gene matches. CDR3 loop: CASTFTGGYEQFF. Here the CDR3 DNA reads TGTGCCAGCACCTTCACAGGGGGCTATGAGCAGTTCTTC.

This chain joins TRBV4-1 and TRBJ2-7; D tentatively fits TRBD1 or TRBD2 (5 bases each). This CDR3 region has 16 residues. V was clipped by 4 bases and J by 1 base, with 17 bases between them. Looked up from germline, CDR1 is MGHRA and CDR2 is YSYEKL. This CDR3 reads CASSLGRARGSYEQYF. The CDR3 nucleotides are TGCGCCAGCAGCCTGGGAAGGGCGAGGGGTTCCTACGAGCAGTACTTC.

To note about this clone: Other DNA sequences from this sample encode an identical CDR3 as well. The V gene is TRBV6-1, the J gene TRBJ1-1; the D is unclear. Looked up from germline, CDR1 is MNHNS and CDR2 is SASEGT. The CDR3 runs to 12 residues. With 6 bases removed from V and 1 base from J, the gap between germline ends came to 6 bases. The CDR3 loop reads CASRVQNTEAFF. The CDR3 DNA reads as TGTGCCAGCAGGGTACAGAACACTGAAGCTTTCTTT.

In DNA, the CDR3 is TGCGCCAGCAGCATCCGGGACAGCACAGATACGCAGTATTTT. Its protein product is CASSIRDSTDTQYF. The chain carries TRBV5-1 and TRBJ2-3; either TRBD1 or TRBD2 may fit D (5 bases each). This CDR3 is 14 amino acids long. The germline gives CDR1 SGHRS, CDR2 YFSETQ. Deletions cut 4 bases from V and 0 bases from J, with 9 bases between.

Here the CDR3 reads CASSSLTYGDNEQFF. The DNA of the CDR3 is TGTGCCAGTAGTTCCCTAACCTATGGCGACAATGAGCAGTTCTTC. The chain recombines TRBV19 with TRBJ2-1; no clear D. Germline values: CDR1 LNHDA, CDR2 SQIVND (reference sequence). The CDR3 spans 15 residues. Trimming took off 5 bases at V and 5 bases at J, with 16 bases between the two ends.

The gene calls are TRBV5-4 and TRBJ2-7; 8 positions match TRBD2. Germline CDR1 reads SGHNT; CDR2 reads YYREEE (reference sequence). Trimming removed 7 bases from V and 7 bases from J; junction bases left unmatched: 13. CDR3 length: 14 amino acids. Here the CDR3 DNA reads TGTGCCAGCGGTCGCACGGGAGGGCCAGGGGAGCAGTACTTC. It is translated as CASGRTGGPGEQYF. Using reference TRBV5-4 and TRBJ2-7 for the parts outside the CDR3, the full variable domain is ETGVTQSPTHLIKTRGQQVTLRCSSQSGHNTVSWYQQALGQGPQFIFQYYREEENGRGNFPPRFSGLQFPNYSSELNVNALELDDSALYLCASGRTGGPGEQYFGPGTRLTVT.

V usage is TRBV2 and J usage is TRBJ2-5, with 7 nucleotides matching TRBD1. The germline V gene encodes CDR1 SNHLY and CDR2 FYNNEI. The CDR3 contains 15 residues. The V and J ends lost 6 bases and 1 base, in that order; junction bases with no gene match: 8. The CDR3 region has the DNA TGTGCCAGCAGGAGGGGGCGACAGAGCCAAGAGACCCAGTACTTC. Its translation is CASRRGRQSQETQYF. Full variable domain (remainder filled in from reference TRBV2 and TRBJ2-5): EPEVTQTPSHQVTQMGQEVILRCVPISNHLYFYWYRQILGQKVEFLVSFYNNEISEKSEIFDDQFSVERPDGSNFTLKIRSTKLEDSAMYFCASRRGRQSQETQYFGPGTRLLVL.

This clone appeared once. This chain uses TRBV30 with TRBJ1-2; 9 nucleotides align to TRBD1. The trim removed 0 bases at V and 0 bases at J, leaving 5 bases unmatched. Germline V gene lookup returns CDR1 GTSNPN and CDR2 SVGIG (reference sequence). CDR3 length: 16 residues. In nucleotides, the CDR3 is TGTGCCTGGAGTGTATTACAGGGGGCAGCTAACTATGGCTACACCTTC. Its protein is CAWSVLQGAANYGYTF.